This T cell receptor (beta chain) was sequenced in a study of shared clonotypes between healthy human individuals. In regard to this clone: Antigen unknown.

The data were produced by immunoSEQ multiplex PCR, yet TCRdb's version contains in-frame clones alone and is incomplete. Among hundreds of thousands of clones, around 74% were seen once, and the ten largest hold roughly 1.7%. Study-wide results and limits: Generation probabilities were higher for clonotypes shared across all four sorted-subset donors than for unshared ones.

This CDR3 spans 14 amino acids. Trimming shortened V by 10 bases and J by 4 bases, and 17 bases separated the two germline ends. CDR1 is MNHNS and CDR2 is SASEGT in the germline V gene. This clonotype originated in a woman in her thirties in good health. Sequencing was done on a sample of memory CD4+ T cells sorted from blood. Subset of the sample: CD45RA-negative fraction. J is TRBJ1-5 and V is TRBV6-1; D perhaps matches TRBD1 (6 bases). The CDR3 DNA reads as TGTGCCACCGGGACACGCCGTTCTAATCAGCCCCAGCATTTT. Its protein is CATGTRRSNQPQHF.